A single sample is the source of the 27 T cell receptor beta chains below, sequenced in a study of Graves' ophthalmopathy and Graves' hyperthyroidism. TCR beta CDR3 amplification used RNA transcripts. HTBI-primed first-round RT-PCR preceded second-round multiplex PCR. In TCRdb, the multiplex PCR reads were re-called with MiXCR into one record per CDR3 protein. Of 600,000 to 650,000 distinct CDR3 sequences listed, about 20% are singletons. The sample comprised peripheral blood. Receptor source: a woman between 18 and 29 years old with stable Graves' hyperthyroidism. Some clones in this sample may be carry-over from other donors' samples.

This clonotype appeared many times. V gene TRBV12-3 or TRBV12-4 combines with J gene TRBJ2-7; D perhaps matches TRBD2 (6 bases). CDR3 size: 12 residues. The V end was cut by 6 bases, the J end by 6 bases, with 12 bases between. The CDR3: CASRRDFSEQYF. CDR3 in DNA: TGTGCCAGCAGGAGGGACTTTTCCGAGCAGTACTTC.

This clonotype was detected ten times or more. The gene calls are TRBV25-1 and TRBJ2-5, with D possibly called TRBD1 or TRBD2 (6 bases each). This CDR3 has 14 residues. Germline V gives CDR1 MGHDK, CDR2 SYGVNS. The germline V and J ends were trimmed by 4 bases and 5 bases, with 14 bases remaining between them. The CDR3 DNA reads TGTGCCAGCAGTGTAGGGGGGCTGGGGGAGACCCAGTACTTC. It specifies CASSVGGLGETQYF. The full variable domain, completed using reference TRBV25-1 and TRBJ2-5, is EADIYQTPRYLVIGTGKKITLECSQTMGHDKMYWYQQDPGMELHLIHYSYGVNSTEKGDLSSESTVSRIRTEHFPLTLESARPSHTSQYLCASSVGGLGETQYFGPGTRLLVL.

V gene TRBV28 combines with J gene TRBJ2-5; D gene unclear. This CDR3 contains 16 residues. Germline V gene sequence: CDR1 MDHEN, CDR2 SYDVKM. V was trimmed by 8 bases and J by 0 bases, leaving 19 bases between them. CDR3 residues: CASAGPTARYQETQYF. The CDR3 nucleotides are TGTGCCAGCGCCGGCCCCACCGCCCGGTACCAAGAGACCCAGTACTTC.

This clonotype has ten or more counts. The rearrangement uses TRBV28 and TRBJ2-7; 7 bases map to TRBD1. With 7 bases clipped from V and 5 bases from J, the junction kept 5 bases outside the gene matches. The CDR3 extends over 12 amino acids. Germline V lookup: CDR1 MDHEN, CDR2 SYDVKM. The CDR3 sequence: CASTPDRDEQYF. CDR3 in DNA: TGTGCCAGCACCCCCGACAGGGACGAGCAGTACTTC.

Only a few counts were recorded for this clonotype. The chain joins TRBV6-5 to TRBJ1-2, with D unresolved. V was cut by 2 bases and J by 8 bases, with 12 bases left in between. CDR3 length: 13 amino acids. Germline V gene sequence: CDR1 MNHEY, CDR2 SVGAGI. CDR3 bases: TGTGCCAGCAGTTACCCTCCTCCCGACGGCTACACCTTC. Its translation is CASSYPPPDGYTF.

This clonotype was recorded many times. This rearrangement joins TRBV4-1 to TRBJ1-5, with TRBD1 identical over 8 bases. The trim removed 1 base at V and 5 bases at J, leaving 4 bases unmatched. Looked up from germline, CDR1 is MGHRA and CDR2 is YSYEKL. The CDR3 spans 15 residues. The CDR3 is CASSQVTGVHQPQHF. CDR3 DNA: TGCGCCAGCAGCCAAGTGACAGGGGTCCATCAGCCCCAGCATTTT.

This clonotype was counted at least ten times. J is TRBJ1-1 and V is TRBV6-1, with D hard to call. The V end lost 4 bases, the J end lost 2 bases, and 11 bases lay between the germline ends. The CDR3 extends over 14 amino acids. Germline V CDR1 and CDR2: MNHNS, SASEGT. The CDR3 loop is CASSVGVDNTEAFF. The CDR3 coding sequence is TGTGCCAGCAGTGTCGGGGTCGACAACACTGAAGCTTTCTTT.

This clonotype was counted ten times or more. This sequence joins TRBV10-3 and TRBJ2-7; tentative D call: TRBD1 (5 bases). This CDR3 spans 15 amino acids. Trimming took 3 bases from V and 2 from J, leaving 14 bases between them. CDR1 ENHRY and CDR2 SYGVKD come from the germline V gene. The CDR3 DNA reads as TGTGCCATCAGTGAAGGGGAACCCGCCCCCTACGAGCAGTACTTC. It codes for CAISEGEPAPYEQYF.

This clonotype was seen at least ten times. The chain couples TRBV6-1 to TRBJ2-7; D unresolved. The germline V gene encodes CDR1 MNHNS and CDR2 SASEGT. With 1 base removed from V and 7 bases from J, the gap between germline ends came to 14 bases. The CDR3 totals 14 residues. In DNA, the CDR3 is TGTGCCAGCAGTGAAGTGTTTAGTGGCGTGGAGCAGTACTTC. Translation gives CASSEVFSGVEQYF.

This clonotype showed up many times. This rearrangement joins TRBV10-3 to TRBJ1-5, with TRBD1 identical over 7 bases. Germline V gives CDR1 ENHRY, CDR2 SYGVKD. V was pared by 2 bases and J by 10 bases, with 5 bases of the junction left unmatched. The CDR3 has 13 residues. For the CDR3, the DNA is TGTGCCATCAGTGAGAACGGGGACAGTCCCCAGCATTTT. Amino acids: CAISENGDSPQHF.

This clonotype has at least ten counts. The chain couples TRBV27 to TRBJ1-6; D remains unclear. Trimming stripped 4 bases from V and 8 bases from J, with 12 bases between. The CDR3 consists of 14 residues. CDR1 MNHEY and CDR2 SMNVEV come from the germline V gene (reference sequence). The CDR3 nucleotides read TGTGCCAGCAGTTCGTCGGTGTTGGATTCACCCCTCCACTTT. Translation gives CASSSSVLDSPLHF.

This clonotype came up many times. The chain is built from TRBV7-9 and TRBJ1-2; 8 nucleotides match TRBD1. The J segment lost 4 bases and the V segment lost 5 bases, leaving 3 bases of the junction unmatched. The CDR3 extends over 13 amino acids. CDR1 is SEHNR, CDR2 FQNEAQ, per germline (reference sequence). CDR3 DNA: TGTGCCAGCAGCCAGGGGGCAGGCTATGGCTACACCTTC. Residues: CASSQGAGYGYTF.

This clonotype was observed many times. V gene TRBV12-3 or TRBV12-4 combines with J gene TRBJ1-3, with 7 nucleotides matching TRBD1. J was trimmed by 0 bases and V by 6 bases; bases with no gene match: 2. The length of the CDR3 is 14 residues. The CDR3 nucleotides are TGTGCCAGCAGCCGACAGGGCTCTGGAAACACCATATATTTT. It yields the protein CASSRQGSGNTIYF.

In this sample, this clonotype turned up many times. CDR3 coding DNA: TGCGCCAGCAGCCAAGATAGTAAGGGGGCAACCTATAATTCACCCCTCCACTTT. Translating it yields CASSQDSKGATYNSPLHF. The chain employs TRBV4-1 and TRBJ1-6; 7 nucleotides match TRBD1. The CDR3 spans 18 residues. CDR1 is MGHRA and CDR2 is YSYEKL in the germline V gene. The J segment lost 2 bases and the V segment lost 0 bases, leaving 7 bases of the junction unmatched.

This clonotype has ten or more counts. The CDR3 is CATSSYQVEREGPIGELFF. CDR3 nucleotide sequence: TGTGCCACCAGCAGTTACCAAGTAGAGCGGGAGGGCCCTATCGGGGAGCTGTTTTTT. The rearrangement links TRBV15 to TRBJ2-2; 10 bases are a match to TRBD2. This CDR3 has 19 residues. The germline V gene encodes CDR1 LNHNV and CDR2 YYDKDF (reference sequence). The V gene end was trimmed by 3 bases and the J gene end by 7 bases; junction bases not matched to a gene: 17.

The chain combines TRBV10-2 with TRBJ1-1; TRBD1 might be the D (5 bases). Trimming took 3 bases from V and 9 from J, leaving 14 bases between them. Germline V CDR1 and CDR2: WSHSY, SAAADI. The CDR3 runs 13 residues. The CDR3 region is CASSDPSDIQAFF. The CDR3 DNA reads TGCGCCAGCAGTGACCCATCGGACATACAAGCTTTCTTT.

This clonotype showed up many times. The chain is built from TRBV7-9 and TRBJ2-5, with D perhaps TRBD1 (5 bases). Looked up from germline, CDR1 is SEHNR and CDR2 is FQNEAQ (reference sequence). CDR3 size: 14 residues. Trimming left V 5 bases short and J 3 bases short, with 13 bases between. CDR3 residues: CASSPLGQEETQYF. The CDR3 DNA is TGTGCCAGCAGCCCGTTGGGGCAGGAAGAGACCCAGTACTTC. The whole variable domain, remainder taken from reference TRBV7-9 and TRBJ2-5, is DTGVSQNPRHKITKRGQNVTFRCDPISEHNRLYWYRQTLGQGPEFLTYFQNEAQLEKSRLLSDRFSAERPKGSFSTLEIQRTEQGDSAMYLCASSPLGQEETQYFGPGTRLLVL.

The chain couples TRBV19 to TRBJ2-7; 11 bases match TRBD2. This CDR3 is 13 amino acids long. Germline-derived CDR1 and CDR2 are LNHDA and SQIVND (reference sequence). V shed 6 bases, J shed 7 bases, and the junction held 5 bases outside the gene matches. The CDR3 protein is CASSLGLAEEQYF. As DNA, the CDR3 is TGTGCCAGTAGCCTGGGACTAGCGGAAGAGCAGTACTTC.

This clonotype has at least ten counts. The chain joins TRBV6-5 to TRBJ1-2; TRBD1 agrees at 12 bases. Germline values: CDR1 MNHEY, CDR2 SVGAGI. This CDR3 has 15 amino acids. V lost 2 bases and J lost 7; bases outside the gene matches: 5. CDR3 sequence (DNA): TGTGCCAGCAGTTACGAAGGGACAGGGGGCCGTGGCTACACCTTC. It yields the protein CASSYEGTGGRGYTF.

This clonotype was recorded many times. This chain connects TRBV27 to TRBJ1-1; D possibly corresponds to TRBD1 (6 bases). There are 15 residues in the CDR3. CDR1 and CDR2 from the germline V gene are MNHEY and SMNVEV (reference sequence). The V and J ends lost 6 bases and 1 base respectively, with 15 bases between them. CDR3 bases: TGTGCCAGCAGCTCCGAATACAGGGAGAACACTGAAGCTTTCTTT. Its protein product is CASSSEYRENTEAFF.

At least ten counts were recorded for this clonotype. The chain joins TRBV9 to TRBJ1-1; 10 nucleotides align to TRBD1. The CDR3 is made up of 14 amino acids. Germline V gene lookup returns CDR1 SGDLS and CDR2 YYNGEE. V lost 3 bases and J lost 4; bases outside the gene matches: 3. The CDR3 spells CASSARTGGTEAFF. The CDR3 DNA reads TGTGCCAGCAGCGCAAGGACAGGGGGCACTGAAGCTTTCTTT.

This clonotype appeared many times. This rearrangement joins TRBV6-5 to TRBJ2-7, with 12 bases lining up with TRBD2. The V gene's germline CDR1 is MNHEY and CDR2 SVGAGI. The CDR3 extends over 14 amino acids. J was trimmed by 6 bases and V by 9 bases; bases with no gene match: 9. The CDR3 DNA follows: TGTGCCAGTAAATTGACTAGCGGGGGTGGCGAGCAGTACTTC. It is translated as CASKLTSGGGEQYF.

The table lists this clonotype with many counts. The gene calls are TRBV20-1 and TRBJ2-5, with D perhaps TRBD1 (5 bases). The germline gives CDR1 DFQATT, CDR2 SNEGSKA (reference sequence). The CDR3 is 15 residues long. Trimming cost V 0 bases and J 2 bases, with 13 bases left between them. The CDR3 DNA follows: TGCAGTGCTAGAGACGAGTGGGGCAGACAAGAGACCCAGTACTTC. Its protein product is CSARDEWGRQETQYF.

This clonotype was recorded many times. The CDR3 region is CAAYAGGHTEAFF. The DNA for the CDR3 is TGTGCCGCCTACGCAGGGGGCCACACTGAAGCTTTCTTT. This chain uses TRBV19 with TRBJ1-1; TRBD1 matches at 8 bases. CDR3 size: 13 residues. Losses at the gene ends were 11 bases for V and 3 bases for J; bases not matched to a gene: 8. Per germline, CDR1 LNHDA and CDR2 SQIVND (reference sequence).

The chain recombines TRBV19 with TRBJ2-2; 8 nucleotides agree with TRBD2. Germline V CDR1 and CDR2: LNHDA, SQIVND (reference sequence). V lost 4 bases and J lost 1; bases outside the gene matches: 2. The CDR3 contains 15 residues. The CDR3 nucleotides are TGTGCCAGTAGTAGGGGACTAGTGAACACCGGGGAGCTGTTTTTT. It translates to CASSRGLVNTGELFF. Full variable domain (rest looked up from reference TRBV19 and TRBJ2-2): DGGITQSPKYLFRKEGQNVTLSCEQNLNHDAMYWYRQDPGQGLRLIYYSQIVNDFQKGDIAEGYSVSREKKESFPLTVTSAQKNPTAFYLCASSRGLVNTGELFFGEGSRLTVL.

The chain couples TRBV7-2 to TRBJ1-5; possible D gene TRBD1, 5 bases. The V end was cut by 1 base, the J end by 4 bases, with 11 bases between. CDR3 length equals 15 residues. Germline values: CDR1 SGHTA, CDR2 FQGNSA. This chain's CDR3 is CASSLGGTINQPQHF. For the CDR3, the DNA is TGTGCCAGCAGCTTAGGGGGGACCATAAATCAGCCCCAGCATTTT. Complete variable domain (other parts from reference TRBV7-2 and TRBJ1-5): GAGVSQSPSNKVTEKGKDVELRCDPISGHTALYWYRQSLGQGLEFLIYFQGNSAPDKSGLPSDRFSAERTGGSVSTLTIQRTQQEDSAVYLCASSLGGTINQPQHFGDGTRLSIL.

As for this clonotype: A single base separates this from a much larger clone, so it may be a read error. The genes are TRBV7-2 and TRBJ2-5; the D is unclear. CDR1 and CDR2 from the germline V gene are SGHTA and FQGNSA. The length of the CDR3 is 14 residues. This CDR3 is CASSLGGLQETKYF. In DNA form, the CDR3 reads TGTGCCAGCAGCTTAGGCGGCCTACAAGAGACCAAGTACTTC. Together with reference TRBV7-2 and TRBJ2-5, the CDR3 gives the full variable domain: GAGVSQSPSNKVTEKGKDVELRCDPISGHTALYWYRQSLGQGLEFLIYFQGNSAPDKSGLPSDRFSAERTGGSVSTLTIQRTQQEDSAVYLCASSLGGLQETKYFGPGTRLLVL.